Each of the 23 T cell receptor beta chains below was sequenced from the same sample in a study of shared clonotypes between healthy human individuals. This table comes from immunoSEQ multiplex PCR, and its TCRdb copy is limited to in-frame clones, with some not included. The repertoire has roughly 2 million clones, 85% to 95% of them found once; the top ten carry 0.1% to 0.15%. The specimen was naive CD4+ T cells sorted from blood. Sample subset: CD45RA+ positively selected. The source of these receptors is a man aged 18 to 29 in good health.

The CDR3 nucleotides are TGTGCCAGCAGCGGTCCGGGACTGGGGAATTCACCCCTCCACTTT. The encoded protein is CASSGPGLGNSPLHF. V gene TRBV5-8 combines with J gene TRBJ1-6, with TRBD1 as a possible D gene (5 bases). Between the trimmed V and J ends, which lost 4 bases and 7 bases, there was a span of 15 bases. CDR3 length equals 15 residues. Germline assignment: CDR1 SGHTS and CDR2 YDEGEE.

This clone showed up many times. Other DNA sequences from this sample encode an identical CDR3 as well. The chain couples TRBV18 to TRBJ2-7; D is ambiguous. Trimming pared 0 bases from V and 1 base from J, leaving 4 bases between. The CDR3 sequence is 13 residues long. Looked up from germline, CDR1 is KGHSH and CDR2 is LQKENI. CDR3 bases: TGTGCCAGCTCACCACCCAGTTCCTACGAGCAGTACTTC. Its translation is CASSPPSSYEQYF.

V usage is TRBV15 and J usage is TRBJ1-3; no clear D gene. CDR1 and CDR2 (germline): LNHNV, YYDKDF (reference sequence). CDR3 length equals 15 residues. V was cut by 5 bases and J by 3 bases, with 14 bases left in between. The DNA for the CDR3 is TGTGCCACCAGCGTGGACGGGTTGGTTGGAAACACCATATATTTT. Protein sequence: CATSVDGLVGNTIYF. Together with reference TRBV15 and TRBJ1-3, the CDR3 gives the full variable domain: DAMVIQNPRYQVTQFGKPVTLSCSQTLNHNVMYWYQQKSSQAPKLLFHYYDKDFNNEADTPDNFQSRRPNTSFCFLDIRSPGLGDTAMYLCATSVDGLVGNTIYFGEGSWLTVV.

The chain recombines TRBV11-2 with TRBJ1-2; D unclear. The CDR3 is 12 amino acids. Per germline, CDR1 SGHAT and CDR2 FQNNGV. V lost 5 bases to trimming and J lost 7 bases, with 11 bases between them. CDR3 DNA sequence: TGTGCCAGCAGCCCCAAGCCAGGTGGCTACACCTTC. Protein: CASSPKPGGYTF.

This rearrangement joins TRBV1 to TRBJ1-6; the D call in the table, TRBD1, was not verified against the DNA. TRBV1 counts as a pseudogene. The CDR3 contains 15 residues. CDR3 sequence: CTSSQGQGASSPLHF. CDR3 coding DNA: TGCACCAGCAGCCAAGGACAGGGGGCAAGTTCACCCCTCCACTTT.

The CDR3 coding sequence is TGTGCCAGCAGCTTACGCCCTTCCGGGGAAGAGACCCAGTACTTC. Encoded protein: CASSLRPSGEETQYF. V usage is TRBV7-2 and J usage is TRBJ2-5; a weak D match, TRBD2 (5 bases). Trimming shortened V by 2 bases and J by 3 bases, and 13 bases separated the two germline ends. The germline CDR1 and CDR2 sequences are SGHTA and FQGNSA. This CDR3 is 15 amino acids long.

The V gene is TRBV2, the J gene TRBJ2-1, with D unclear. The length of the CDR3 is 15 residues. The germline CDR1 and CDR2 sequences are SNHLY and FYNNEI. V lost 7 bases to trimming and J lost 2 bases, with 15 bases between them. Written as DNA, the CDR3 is TGTGCCAGCACGCAGGAGTTTTCTGCCTACAATGAGCAGTTCTTC. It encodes CASTQEFSAYNEQFF.

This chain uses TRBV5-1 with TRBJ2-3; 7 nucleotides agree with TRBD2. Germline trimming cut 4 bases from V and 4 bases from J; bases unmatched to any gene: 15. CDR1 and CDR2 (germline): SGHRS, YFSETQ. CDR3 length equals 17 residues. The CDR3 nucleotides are TGCGCCAGCAGCCACGGACTAGTTGCTATGGGTGCAGATACGCAGTATTTT. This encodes CASSHGLVAMGADTQYF.

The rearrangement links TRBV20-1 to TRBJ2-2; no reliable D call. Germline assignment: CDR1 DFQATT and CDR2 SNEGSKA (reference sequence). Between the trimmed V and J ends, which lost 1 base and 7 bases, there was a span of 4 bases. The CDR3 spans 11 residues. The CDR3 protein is CSARAGGELFF. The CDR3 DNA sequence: TGCAGTGCTAGAGCCGGCGGGGAGCTGTTTTTT.

Written as DNA, the CDR3 is TGTGCCAGCAGCCCGGGACAGGGGATGCGGGAGCAGTACTTC. Amino acids: CASSPGQGMREQYF. This chain uses TRBV5-5 with TRBJ2-7; 10 bases align to TRBD1. This CDR3 has 14 residues. The germline gives CDR1 SGHKS, CDR2 YYEKEE (reference sequence). Germline trimming cut 4 bases from V and 7 bases from J; bases unmatched to any gene: 8.

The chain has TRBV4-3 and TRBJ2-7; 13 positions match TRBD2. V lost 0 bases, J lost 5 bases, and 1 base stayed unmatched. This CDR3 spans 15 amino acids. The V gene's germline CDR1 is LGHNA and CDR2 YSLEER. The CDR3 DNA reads TGCGCCAGCAGCCAAGAAGGGACTAGCGGGGACGAGCAGTACTTC. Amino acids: CASSQEGTSGDEQYF.

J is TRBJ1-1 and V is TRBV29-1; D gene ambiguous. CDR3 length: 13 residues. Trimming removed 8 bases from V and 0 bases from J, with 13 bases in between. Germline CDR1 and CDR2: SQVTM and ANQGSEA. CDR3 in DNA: TGCAGCCCCTTCAGGCGGTTGAACACTGAAGCTTTCTTT. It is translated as CSPFRRLNTEAFF. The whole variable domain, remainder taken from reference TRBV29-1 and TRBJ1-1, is SAVISQKPSRDICQRGTSLTIQCQVDSQVTMMFWYRQQPGQSLTLIATANQGSEATYESGFVIDKFPISRPNLTFSTLTVSNMSPEDSSIYLCSPFRRLNTEAFFGQGTRLTVV.

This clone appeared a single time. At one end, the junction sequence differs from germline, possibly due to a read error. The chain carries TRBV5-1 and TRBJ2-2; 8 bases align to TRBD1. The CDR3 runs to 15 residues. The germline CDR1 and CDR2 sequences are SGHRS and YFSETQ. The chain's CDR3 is CASSYRTGNAGELFF. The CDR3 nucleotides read TGCGCCAGCAGCTACCGGACAGGGAACGCCGGGGAGCTGTTTTTT.

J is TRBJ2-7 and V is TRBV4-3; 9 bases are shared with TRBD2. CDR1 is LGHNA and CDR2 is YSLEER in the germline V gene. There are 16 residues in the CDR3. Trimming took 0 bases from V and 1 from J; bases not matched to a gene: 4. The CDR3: CASSQDPTSGSYEQYF. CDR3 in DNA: TGCGCCAGCAGCCAAGATCCGACTAGCGGTTCCTACGAGCAGTACTTC.

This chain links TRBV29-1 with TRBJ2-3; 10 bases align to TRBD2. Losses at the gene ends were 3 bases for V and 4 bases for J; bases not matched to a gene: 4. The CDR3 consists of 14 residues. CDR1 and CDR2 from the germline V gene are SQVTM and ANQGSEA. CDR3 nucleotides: TGCAGCGTTGACCTGACTAGCGGGCCAGATACGCAGTATTTT. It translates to CSVDLTSGPDTQYF.

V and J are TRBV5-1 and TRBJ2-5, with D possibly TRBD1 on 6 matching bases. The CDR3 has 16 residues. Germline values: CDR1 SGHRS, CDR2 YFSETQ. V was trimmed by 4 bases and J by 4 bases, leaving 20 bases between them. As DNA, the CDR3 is TGCGCCAGCAGCACCGTCTGGGACCAAGGGGGAGAGACCCAGTACTTC. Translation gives CASSTVWDQGGETQYF.

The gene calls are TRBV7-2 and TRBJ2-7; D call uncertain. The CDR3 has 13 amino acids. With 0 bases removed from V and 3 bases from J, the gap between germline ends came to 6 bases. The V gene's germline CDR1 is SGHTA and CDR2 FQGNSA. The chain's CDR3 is CASSLATDYEQYF. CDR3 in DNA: TGTGCCAGCAGCTTAGCGACGGACTACGAGCAGTACTTC.

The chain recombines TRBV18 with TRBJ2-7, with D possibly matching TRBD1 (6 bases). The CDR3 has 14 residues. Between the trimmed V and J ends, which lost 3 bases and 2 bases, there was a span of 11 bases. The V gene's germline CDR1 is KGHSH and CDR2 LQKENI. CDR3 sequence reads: CASSPLDRTYEQYF. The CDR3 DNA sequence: TGTGCCAGCTCACCCCTCGACAGGACCTACGAGCAGTACTTC.

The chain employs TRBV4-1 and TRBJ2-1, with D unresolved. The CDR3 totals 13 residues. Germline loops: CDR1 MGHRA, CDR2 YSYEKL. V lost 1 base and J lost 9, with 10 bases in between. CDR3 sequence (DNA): TGCGCCAGCAGCCAAGTTTCTTGGGTTGAGCAGTTCTTC. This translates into CASSQVSWVEQFF.

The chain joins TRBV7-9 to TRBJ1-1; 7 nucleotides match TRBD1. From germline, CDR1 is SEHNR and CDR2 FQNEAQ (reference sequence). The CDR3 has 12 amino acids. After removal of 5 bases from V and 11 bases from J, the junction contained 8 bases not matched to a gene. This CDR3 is CASSAGQTSAFF. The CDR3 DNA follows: TGTGCCAGCAGCGCGGGACAGACCAGTGCTTTCTTT.

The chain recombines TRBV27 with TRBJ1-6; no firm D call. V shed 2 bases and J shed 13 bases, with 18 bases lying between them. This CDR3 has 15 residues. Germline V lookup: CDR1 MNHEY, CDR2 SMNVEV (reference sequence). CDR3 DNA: TGTGCCAGCAGTTTAAGTTCTCCTGGCGGTTGGCCCCTCCACTTT. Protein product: CASSLSSPGGWPLHF.

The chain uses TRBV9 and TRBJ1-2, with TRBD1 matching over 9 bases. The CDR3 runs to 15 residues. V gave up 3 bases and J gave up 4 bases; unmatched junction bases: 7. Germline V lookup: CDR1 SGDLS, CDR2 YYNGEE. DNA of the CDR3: TGTGCCAGCAGCGCACAGGGGGCCCAGGGCTATGGCTACACCTTC. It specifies CASSAQGAQGYGYTF.

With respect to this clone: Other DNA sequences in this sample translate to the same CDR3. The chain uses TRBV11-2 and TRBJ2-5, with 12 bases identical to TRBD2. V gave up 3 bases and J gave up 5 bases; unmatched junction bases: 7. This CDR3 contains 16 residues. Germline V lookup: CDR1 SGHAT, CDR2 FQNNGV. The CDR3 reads CASSFTSGGIRETQYF. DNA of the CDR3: TGTGCCAGCAGCTTTACTAGCGGGGGGATTCGGGAGACCCAGTACTTC.